This T cell receptor (beta chain) was documented in a study of T-cell reconstitution after alpha-beta-depleted transplantation in children. This clonotype showed up just a few times. A much more abundant neighbour one base away suggests this may be a read error. Using unique molecular identifiers, the investigators prepared the TCRbeta library. TCRdb recomputed calls from the PCR reads with MiXCR, one row per CDR3 protein. The sample includes over 550,000 distinct CDR3 sequences, approximately 10% of them seen just once. Germline V gene lookup returns CDR1 LGHDT and CDR2 YNNKEL (reference sequence). The CDR3 extends over 11 amino acids. Trimming left V 0 bases short and J 5 bases short, with 0 bases between.

The receptor comes from a human donor who donated a stem cell graft to a child with acute myeloid leukemia. The chain joins TRBV3-1 to TRBJ2-3; D remains ambiguous. Sequenced here: PBMCs from the stem cell graft donor, sampled from the stem cell graft. The CDR3, as DNA: TGTGCCAGCAGCCAAGAAGATACGCAGTATTTT. This translates into CASSQEDTQYF.